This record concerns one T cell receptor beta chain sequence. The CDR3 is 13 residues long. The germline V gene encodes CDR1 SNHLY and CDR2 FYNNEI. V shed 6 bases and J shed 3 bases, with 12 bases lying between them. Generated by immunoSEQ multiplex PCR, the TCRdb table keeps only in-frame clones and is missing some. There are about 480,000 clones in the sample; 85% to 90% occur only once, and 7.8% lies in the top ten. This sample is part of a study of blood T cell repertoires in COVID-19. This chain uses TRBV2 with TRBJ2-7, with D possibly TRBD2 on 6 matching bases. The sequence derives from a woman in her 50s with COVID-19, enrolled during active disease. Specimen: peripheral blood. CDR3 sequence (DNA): TGTGCCAGCAGGGACCCGGGGGTCTACGAGCAGTACTTC. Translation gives CASRDPGVYEQYF.